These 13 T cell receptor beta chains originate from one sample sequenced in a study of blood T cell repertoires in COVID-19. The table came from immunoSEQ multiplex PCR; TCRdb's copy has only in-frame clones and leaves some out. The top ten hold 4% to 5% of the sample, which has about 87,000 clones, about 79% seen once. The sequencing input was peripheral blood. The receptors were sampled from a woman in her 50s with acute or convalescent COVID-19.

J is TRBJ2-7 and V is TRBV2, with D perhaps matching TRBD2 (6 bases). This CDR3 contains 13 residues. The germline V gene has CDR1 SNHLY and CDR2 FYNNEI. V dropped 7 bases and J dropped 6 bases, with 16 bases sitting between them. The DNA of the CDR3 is TGTGCCAGCACCGTGCGGGGCTCCGGCGAGCAGTACTTC. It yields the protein CASTVRGSGEQYF.

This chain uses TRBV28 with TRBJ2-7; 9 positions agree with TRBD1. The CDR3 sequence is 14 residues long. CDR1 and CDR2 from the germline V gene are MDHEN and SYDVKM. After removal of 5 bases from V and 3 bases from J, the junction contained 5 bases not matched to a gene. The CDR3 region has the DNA TGTGCCAGCAGTCCCGGGACAGGGAACTACGAGCAGTACTTC. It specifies CASSPGTGNYEQYF.

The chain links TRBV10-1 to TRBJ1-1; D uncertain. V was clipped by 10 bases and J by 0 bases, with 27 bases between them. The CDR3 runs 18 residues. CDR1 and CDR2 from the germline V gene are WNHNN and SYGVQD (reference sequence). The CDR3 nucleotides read TGCGCCACAACCGCCCGGGAACAAAGGACCCCATTGAACACTGAAGCTTTCTTT. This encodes CATTAREQRTPLNTEAFF.

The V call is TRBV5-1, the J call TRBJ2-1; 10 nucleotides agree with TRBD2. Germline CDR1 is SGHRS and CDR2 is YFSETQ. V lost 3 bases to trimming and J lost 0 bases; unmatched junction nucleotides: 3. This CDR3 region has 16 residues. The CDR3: CASSSLAGSSYNEQFF. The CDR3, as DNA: TGCGCCAGCAGCTCACTAGCGGGGAGCTCCTACAATGAGCAGTTCTTC.

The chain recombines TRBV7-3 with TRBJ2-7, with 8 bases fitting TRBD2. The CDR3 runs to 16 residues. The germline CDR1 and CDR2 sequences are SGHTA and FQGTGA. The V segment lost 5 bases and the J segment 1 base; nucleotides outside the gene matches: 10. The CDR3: CASSPGGGSLSYEQYF. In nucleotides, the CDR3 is TGTGCCAGCAGCCCCGGCGGGGGGTCGTTATCCTACGAGCAGTACTTC.

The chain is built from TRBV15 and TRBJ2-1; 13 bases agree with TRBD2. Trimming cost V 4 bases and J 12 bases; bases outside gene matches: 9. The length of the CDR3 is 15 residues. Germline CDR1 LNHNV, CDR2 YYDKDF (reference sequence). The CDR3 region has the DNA TGTGCCACCAGCAAAAGGGGAGGACTAGCGGGGGTGCAGTTCTTC. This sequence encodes CATSKRGGLAGVQFF. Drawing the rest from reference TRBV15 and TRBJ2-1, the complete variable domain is DAMVIQNPRYQVTQFGKPVTLSCSQTLNHNVMYWYQQKSSQAPKLLFHYYDKDFNNEADTPDNFQSRRPNTSFCFLDIRSPGLGDTAMYLCATSKRGGLAGVQFFGPGTRLTVL.

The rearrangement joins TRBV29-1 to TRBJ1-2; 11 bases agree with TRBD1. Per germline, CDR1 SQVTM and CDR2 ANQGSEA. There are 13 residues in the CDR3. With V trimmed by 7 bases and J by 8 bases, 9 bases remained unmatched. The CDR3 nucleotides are TGCAGCGCTCCGGGACAGGGGGAGAAAGGCTACACCTTC. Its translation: CSAPGQGEKGYTF.

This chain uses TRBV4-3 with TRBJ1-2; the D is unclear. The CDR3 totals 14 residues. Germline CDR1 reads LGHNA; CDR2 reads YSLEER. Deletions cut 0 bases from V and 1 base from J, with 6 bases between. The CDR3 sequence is CASSQEQVNYGYTF. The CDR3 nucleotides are TGCGCCAGCAGCCAAGAGCAGGTTAACTATGGCTACACCTTC.

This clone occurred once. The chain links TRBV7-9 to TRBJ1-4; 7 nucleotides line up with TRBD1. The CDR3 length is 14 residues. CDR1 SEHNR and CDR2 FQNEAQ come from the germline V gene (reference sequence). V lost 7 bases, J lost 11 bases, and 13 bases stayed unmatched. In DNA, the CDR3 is TGTGCCAGCACCCAGGGGGGCCCGGTCGACAAACTGTTTTTT. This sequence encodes CASTQGGPVDKLFF.

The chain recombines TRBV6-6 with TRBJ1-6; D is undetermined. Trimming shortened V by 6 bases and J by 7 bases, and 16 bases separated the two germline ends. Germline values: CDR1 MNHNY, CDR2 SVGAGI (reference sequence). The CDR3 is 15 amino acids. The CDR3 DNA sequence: TGTGCCAGCAGCCCCCGCGGACTCAGAAATTCACCCCTCCACTTT. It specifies CASSPRGLRNSPLHF.

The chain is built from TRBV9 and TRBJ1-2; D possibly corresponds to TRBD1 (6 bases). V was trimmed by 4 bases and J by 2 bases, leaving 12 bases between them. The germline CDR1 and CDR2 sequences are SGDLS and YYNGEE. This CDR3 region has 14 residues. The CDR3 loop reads CASSPRTDNYGYTF. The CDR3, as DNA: TGTGCCAGCAGCCCGCGGACAGACAACTATGGCTACACCTTC. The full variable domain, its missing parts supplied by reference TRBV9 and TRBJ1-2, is DSGVTQTPKHLITATGQRVTLRCSPRSGDLSVYWYQQSLDQGLQFLIQYYNGEERAKGNILERFSAQQFPDLHSELNLSSLELGDSALYFCASSPRTDNYGYTFGSGTRLTVV.

CDR3: CASSVQSNTGELFF. The DNA for the CDR3 is TGTGCCAGCAGCGTGCAGTCGAACACCGGGGAGCTGTTTTTT. The chain combines TRBV9 with TRBJ2-2; D gene uncertain. Per the germline V gene, CDR1 is SGDLS and CDR2 is YYNGEE. V was trimmed by 2 bases and J by 0 bases, leaving 5 bases between them. The CDR3 contains 14 residues.

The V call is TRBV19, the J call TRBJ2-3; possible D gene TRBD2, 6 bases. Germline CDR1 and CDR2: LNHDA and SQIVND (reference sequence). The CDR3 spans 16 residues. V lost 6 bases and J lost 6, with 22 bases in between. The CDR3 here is CASRLGGLALPDTQYF. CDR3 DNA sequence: TGTGCCAGTAGATTGGGAGGACTCGCACTTCCCGATACGCAGTATTTT.